Following are 11 T cell receptor beta chains from one sample sequenced in a study of molecular identifiers for immune sequencing clone quantification listed by TCRdb under 2018. Receptor libraries were prepared by PCR. The sequencer was a NextSeq 500. Clones were called with MiXCR by TCRdb after fastp trimmed the public reads at Q25, and only in-frame beta chains were retained. Merged by CDR3 protein, the rows form single entries marked with the most common genes and DNA. Counted in this sample were 85,000 to 120,000 distinct CDR3 sequences; about 35% of them appeared once. Over 8% of the sample is taken by the ten largest. The sample consisted of naive CD8+ T cells from blood, with Jurkat cell RNA spiked in. The intended sense of this specimen's cell subset or site label: FACS-sorted CD8+CD4-CCR7+CD45RA+ naive T cells. These receptors originate from a human donor in good health. Some libraries in this study had Jurkat cell RNA spiked in.

In its sample, this clonotype was seen a few times. The rearrangement links TRBV19 to TRBJ2-3; the match to TRBD2 covers 9 bases. The J segment lost 0 bases and the V segment lost 3 bases, leaving 7 bases of the junction unmatched. CDR3 length equals 17 residues. Germline-derived CDR1 and CDR2 are LNHDA and SQIVND (reference sequence). This CDR3 reads CASSITAGGPSTDTQYF. The CDR3 coding sequence is TGTGCCAGTAGTATCACAGCGGGAGGACCTAGCACAGATACGCAGTATTTT.

This clonotype was detected a few times. This sequence joins TRBV28 and TRBJ2-7; the D is unclear. CDR1 is MDHEN, CDR2 SYDVKM, per germline. The CDR3 is 10 residues long. V was pared by 8 bases and J by 4 bases, with 6 bases between. The CDR3 region has the DNA TGTGCCAGCGGCGAATACGAGCAGTACTTC. This encodes CASGEYEQYF.

On this clonotype: Since a much larger clone is just one base distant, this may be a read error. J is TRBJ2-3 and V is TRBV29-1; D remains unclear. The CDR3 totals 15 residues. Germline V gene sequence: CDR1 SQVTM, CDR2 ANQGSEA. This chain's CDR3 is CSPRRQKPYTDTQNF. Written as DNA, the CDR3 is TGCAGCCCCCGGAGACAAAAACCTTACACAGATACGCAGAATTTT.

The rearrangement joins TRBV11-2 to TRBJ2-5; D is undetermined. This CDR3 is 17 amino acids long. V was cut by 4 bases and J by 1 base, with 19 bases left in between. Germline V gene sequence: CDR1 SGHAT, CDR2 FQNNGV. CDR3 nucleotides: TGTGCCAGCAGCTACATAGGAAGGGCCCCAATCCAAGAGACCCAGTACTTC. Translation gives CASSYIGRAPIQETQYF.

In its sample, this clonotype was seen many times. The chain links TRBV7-6 to TRBJ2-3; weak D call: TRBD2 (5 bases). V was clipped by 5 bases and J by 4 bases, with 10 bases between them. Germline V gene sequence: CDR1 SGHVS, CDR2 FNYEAQ. The CDR3 has 13 amino acids. CDR3 coding DNA: TGTGCCAGCAGCCCCGGGCGGGCAGATACGCAGTATTTT. The encoded protein is CASSPGRADTQYF. Full variable domain (remainder filled in from reference TRBV7-6 and TRBJ2-3): GAGVSQSPRYKVTKRGQDVALRCDPISGHVSLYWYRQALGQGPEFLTYFNYEAQQDKSGLPNDRFSAERPEGSISTLTIQRTEQRDSAMYRCASSPGRADTQYFGPGTRLTVL.

This chain uses TRBV7-2 with TRBJ2-1; either TRBD1 or TRBD2 may fit D (5 bases each). This CDR3 contains 18 residues. Germline loops: CDR1 SGHTA, CDR2 FQGNSA. Trimming cost V 3 bases and J 0 bases, with 18 bases left between them. The CDR3 DNA follows: TGTGCCAGCAGCTTTAAGCTCCGGGGCCATTACTCCTACAATGAGCAGTTCTTC. It translates to CASSFKLRGHYSYNEQFF.

This rearrangement joins TRBV6-2 or TRBV6-3 to TRBJ2-7; D is possibly TRBD1 or TRBD2 (5 bases each). The CDR3 has 12 residues. Deletions cut 7 bases from V and 5 bases from J, with 12 bases between. Germline CDR1 and CDR2: MNHEY and SVGEGT. CDR3 sequence reads: CASTSRGHEQYF. DNA of the CDR3: TGTGCCAGCACCAGTCGGGGACACGAGCAGTACTTC.

This clonotype was observed many times. The gene calls are TRBV7-9 and TRBJ2-2, with 8 bases aligning to TRBD1. This CDR3 comprises 15 residues. The germline V gene encodes CDR1 SEHNR and CDR2 FQNEAQ (reference sequence). V lost 8 bases to trimming and J lost 3 bases; unmatched junction nucleotides: 8. The chain's CDR3 is CASLVLTGDTGELFF. In DNA form, the CDR3 reads TGTGCCAGCTTGGTCCTGACAGGGGACACCGGGGAGCTGTTTTTT.

This clonotype came up many times. V usage is TRBV29-1 and J usage is TRBJ2-7; TRBD1 matches 8 bases. Unmatched junction bases numbered 10, after V lost 8 bases and J lost 4 bases. Germline V gives CDR1 SQVTM, CDR2 ANQGSEA. CDR3 length: 13 amino acids. Here the CDR3 reads CSIVPQGAYEQYF. The CDR3 DNA follows: TGCAGCATAGTGCCGCAGGGGGCTTACGAGCAGTACTTC.

Concerning this clonotype: The conserved final phenylalanine or tryptophan is absent from the CDR3, which likely points to a read error. Because the CDR3's place on the DNA is in doubt, the DNA is left out and the CDR3 is given as listed by TCRdb. V gene TRBV27 combines with J gene TRBJ2-7. The CDR3 length is 12 residues, termini included. Germline-derived CDR1 and CDR2 are MNHEY and SMNVEV (reference sequence). CDR3 sequence: CASSLDGYAQNI.

The chain has TRBV9 and TRBJ2-7; D not resolved. The CDR3 sequence is 13 residues long. Per germline, CDR1 SGDLS and CDR2 YYNGEE. V was clipped by 3 bases and J by 1 base, with 8 bases between them. The CDR3 region has the DNA TGTGCCAGCAGCGGAGTGGGATCCTACGAGCAGTACTTC. It yields the protein CASSGVGSYEQYF.